The clone carrying this T cell receptor beta chain occurred a few times. The data belong to a study of blood T cell repertoires in COVID-19. Germline CDR1 reads MNHEY; CDR2 reads SVGAGI. CDR3 length equals 15 residues. V was shortened by 0 bases and J by 3 bases, with 11 bases between the two germline ends. Authors' processing steps: Using reference gene primer amplification, nucleated cell counts were estimated. Assay: immunoSEQ multiplex PCR; the TCRdb copy retains only in-frame clones and omits some. That table is the source of V, J and clone size, and D and trimming were worked out from the DNA. This sample has under 200,000 clones, with approximately 86% found just once.

This clonotype was obtained from a man in his sixties with acute or convalescent COVID-19. Specimen: peripheral blood. The chain recombines TRBV6-5 with TRBJ2-5; the D is unclear. CDR3 loop: CASSYSLGSKETQYF. Here the CDR3 DNA reads TGTGCCAGCAGTTACTCCCTAGGCAGTAAAGAGACCCAGTACTTC.